This T cell receptor beta chain was profiled in a study of long-term antiretroviral therapy in people with HIV. It was version v3.0 of the immunoSEQ assay that was run at survey level. TCRdb's table, derived via immunoSEQ multiplex PCR, lists solely in-frame clones and lacks some. The sample lists tens of thousands of clones; over 70% were seen once. One or more pre-ART and two or more post-ART PBMC samples were available from each donor. This clone came up once. Germline CDR1 is LNHDA and CDR2 is SQIVND (reference sequence). The CDR3 contains 17 residues. Losses at the gene ends were 5 bases for V and 2 bases for J; bases not matched to a gene: 10.

The material sequenced was unsorted PBMCs, taken 0.3 years after starting antiretroviral therapy. The TCR originated in a middle-aged man with HIV. The chain carries TRBV19 and TRBJ2-5, with 11 bases lining up with TRBD2. CDR3 in DNA: TGTGCCAGTAGTCTTAGCATTAGCGGGAGGGCACAAGAGACCCAGTACTTC. Its protein is CASSLSISGRAQETQYF. The complete variable domain, with remaining parts taken from reference TRBV19 and TRBJ2-5, reads DGGITQSPKYLFRKEGQNVTLSCEQNLNHDAMYWYRQDPGQGLRLIYYSQIVNDFQKGDIAEGYSVSREKKESFPLTVTSAQKNPTAFYLCASSLSISGRAQETQYFGPGTRLLVL.